This is a list of T cell receptor beta chains from one sample in a study of control samples from healthy donors and cancer patients. Method: immunoSEQ multiplex PCR; TCRdb's copy keeps in-frame clones and lacks some. This table holds about 140,000 clones, roughly nine tenths found once. Sequenced sample: blood. These receptors came from a man younger than 30 in good health. The CDR3 runs from the conserved cysteine through the conserved F or W. The D gene is left open where the match is weak. Clone size appears in some rows only: once, few, many, or a class for an expanded clone.

>TRBV9|TRBD2|few|TRBJ2-1
CASSAARVGGAYNEQFF
TGTGCCAGCAGCGCAGCCCGGGTGGGGGGGGCCTACAATGAGCAGTTCTTC
>TRBV3-1/TRBV3-2|TRBD1|NA|TRBJ1-2
CASSQDSGGRGYTF
TGTGCCAGCAGCCAAGATTCAGGGGGCCGTGGCTACACCTTC
>TRBV10-3|NA|NA|TRBJ1-2
CASWEGQQRDYGYTF
TGTGCCTCATGGGAGGGACAACAAAGGGACTATGGCTACACCTTC
>TRBV28|NA|NA|TRBJ1-1
CASSLGGNGRAEAFF
TGTGCCAGCAGTTTAGGGGGGAATGGTAGGGCGGAAGCTTTCTTT
>TRBV9|NA|NA|TRBJ1-2
CASSAGVGRGYGYTF
TGTGCCAGCAGCGCAGGAGTGGGGCGCGGCTATGGCTACACCTTC
>TRBV15|NA|NA|TRBJ1-5
CATSRGRQGEDQPQHF
TGTGCCACCAGCAGAGGCCGCCAGGGAGAGGATCAGCCCCAGCATTTT
>TRBV4-1|NA|NA|TRBJ1-2
CASSPSQGPWDYGYTF
TGCGCCAGCAGCCCGTCCCAGGGACCGTGGGACTATGGCTACACCTTC
>TRBV7-8|TRBD1|NA|TRBJ1-1
CASVPLRQGAYTEAFF
TGTGCCAGTGTGCCCCTCCGACAGGGGGCATACACTGAAGCTTTCTTT
>TRBV7-3|NA|few|TRBJ1-3
CASSLGAGNTIYF
TGTGCCAGCAGCTTAGGGGCTGGAAACACCATATATTTT
>TRBV9|TRBD1|NA|TRBJ2-1
CASSARGQRNNEQFF
TGTGCCAGCAGCGCGAGGGGACAGAGAAACAATGAGCAGTTCTTC
>TRBV3-1/TRBV3-2|NA|NA|TRBJ2-1
CASSPRSGKNEQFF
TGTGCCAGCAGCCCTCGCTCTGGGAAAAATGAGCAGTTCTTC
>TRBV12-3/TRBV12-4|NA|NA|TRBJ1-1
CASSLRENTEAFF
TGTGCCAGCAGTTTAAGGGAGAACACTGAAGCTTTCTTT
>TRBV30|NA|NA|TRBJ1-5
CAWSVRGQFNQPQHF
TGTGCCTGGAGTGTACGTGGGCAGTTCAATCAGCCCCAGCATTTT
>TRBV5-1|TRBD1|NA|TRBJ2-7
CASSLGQGSSYEQYF
TGCGCCAGCAGCTTGGGACAGGGCAGCTCCTACGAGCAGTACTTC
>TRBV5-1|NA|few|TRBJ2-2
CASSGGSTTLGTGELFF
TGCGCCAGCAGCGGGGGTAGCACCACGCTTGGCACCGGGGAGCTGTTTTTT
>TRBV18|NA|NA|TRBJ1-2
CASSRERGINYGYTF
TGTGCCAGCTCACGCGAGCGGGGGATCAACTATGGCTACACCTTC
>TRBV10-1|TRBD1|NA|TRBJ1-1
CASSETGVSEAFF
TGCGCCAGCAGTGAGACAGGGGTCTCTGAAGCTTTCTTT
>TRBV19|TRBD1|NA|TRBJ1-4
CASSTDRAANEKLFF
TGTGCCAGTAGTACGGACAGGGCGGCTAATGAAAAACTGTTTTTT
>TRBV2|NA|NA|TRBJ2-3
CASSGTASGVRTDTQYF
TGTGCCAGCAGTGGGACAGCGTCTGGGGTCCGCACAGATACGCAGTATTTT
>TRBV7-7|TRBD2|NA|TRBJ2-5
CASSSGLAGQETQYF
TGTGCCAGCAGCTCCGGACTAGCGGGGCAAGAGACCCAGTACTTC
>TRBV6-4|NA|NA|TRBJ1-1
CASRPDRPNTEAFF
TGTGCCAGCCGTCCGGACAGACCGAACACTGAAGCTTTCTTT
>TRBV9|NA|once|TRBJ1-2
CASSVPQDGDYGYTF
TGTGCCAGCAGCGTACCTCAGGACGGAGATTATGGCTACACCTTC
>TRBV20-1|NA|NA|TRBJ1-2
CSVAPSYGYTF
TGCAGTGTAGCCCCTTCCTATGGCTACACCTTC
>TRBV14|NA|few|TRBJ2-2
CASSQGVRGANTGELFF
TGTGCCAGCAGCCAGGGGGTCAGGGGCGCGAACACCGGGGAGCTGTTTTTT
>TRBV28|NA|NA|TRBJ2-1
CASTVGYEQFF
TGTGCCAGCACAGTAGGTTATGAGCAGTTCTTC
>TRBV10-3|NA|once|TRBJ1-1
CAISDRSREKEAFF
TGTGCCATCAGTGATAGGAGCCGAGAGAAAGAAGCTTTCTTT
>TRBV5-1|NA|NA|TRBJ2-1
CASSLTSRGVNEQFF
TGCGCCAGCAGCTTGACGAGCCGGGGCGTCAATGAGCAGTTCTTC
>TRBV19|TRBD1|NA|TRBJ2-7
CASRNRGNSYEQYF
TGTGCCAGTAGAAACAGGGGCAACTCCTACGAGCAGTACTTC
>TRBV3-1/TRBV3-2|NA|NA|TRBJ2-3
CASSQVNTDTQYF
TGTGCCAGCAGCCAAGTTAACACAGATACGCAGTATTTT
>TRBV19|TRBD1|NA|TRBJ2-7
CASTGQDSYEQYF
TGTGCCAGTACCGGACAGGATTCCTACGAGCAGTACTTC
>TRBV11-3|NA|NA|TRBJ2-7
CASSLDPLNEQYF
TGTGCCAGCAGCTTAGACCCACTTAACGAGCAGTACTTC
>TRBV5-5|NA|NA|TRBJ2-5
CASSFDPGGPETQYF
TGTGCCAGCAGTTTCGACCCGGGGGGCCCAGAGACCCAGTACTTC
>TRBV5-1|NA|once|TRBJ2-3
CASSAGFGGGGGTDTQYF
TGCGCCAGCAGCGCGGGGTTCGGTGGGGGCGGTGGCACAGATACGCAGTATTTT
>TRBV7-2|NA|NA|TRBJ2-7
CASSLAGHHYEQYF
TGTGCCAGCAGCTTAGCGGGACACCACTACGAGCAGTACTTC
>TRBV7-3|TRBD1|NA|TRBJ1-2
CASSRGDSNYGYTF
TGTGCCAGCAGCCGGGGGGACAGTAACTATGGCTACACCTTC
>TRBV5-6|TRBD1|NA|TRBJ2-3
CASSLSTGAITDTQYF
TGTGCCAGCAGCTTGTCAACAGGGGCTATCACAGATACGCAGTATTTT
>TRBV7-3|NA|NA|TRBJ2-6
CASSLGTPTISGANVLTF
TGTGCCAGCAGCTTGGGGACACCAACGATCTCTGGGGCCAACGTCCTGACTTTC
>TRBV28|NA|once|TRBJ1-6
CASSLLLRDYNSPLHF
TGTGCCAGCAGTCTCCTCCTCCGGGACTATAATTCACCCCTCCACTTT
>TRBV5-1|TRBD1|once|TRBJ1-2
CASSSDNFPGTGVGYTF
TGCGCCAGCAGTTCAGACAACTTTCCCGGGACAGGGGTAGGCTACACCTTC
>TRBV30|TRBD1|NA|TRBJ1-2
CAWKSGQGNGYTF
TGTGCCTGGAAGTCGGGACAGGGGAATGGCTACACCTTC
>TRBV28|NA|NA|TRBJ1-1
CASSSVGRGLENTEAFF
TGTGCCAGCAGTTCTGTCGGCAGGGGCCTAGAGAACACTGAAGCTTTCTTT
>TRBV11-2|TRBD2|NA|TRBJ2-7
CASSLGAGEYEQYF
TGTGCCAGCAGCTTAGGAGCGGGGGAGTACGAGCAGTACTTC
>TRBV5-1|NA|NA|TRBJ2-5
CASSLDAGAGETQYF
TGCGCCAGCAGCTTGGATGCGGGGGCGGGGGAGACCCAGTACTTC
>TRBV7-3|NA|NA|TRBJ1-2
CASSLTGGYGYTF
TGTGCCAGCAGCTTAACCGGGGGCTATGGCTACACCTTC
>TRBV9|NA|once|TRBJ1-2
CASSAQQGRTTF
TGTGCCAGCAGCGCGCAACAGGGCCGAACTACCTTC
>TRBV19|NA|NA|TRBJ2-5
CASSLGASETQYF
TGTGCCAGTAGTTTGGGGGCTTCGGAGACCCAGTACTTC
>TRBV10-3|NA|NA|TRBJ2-7
CAISDGGGYEQYF
TGTGCCATCAGTGATGGGGGCGGCTACGAGCAGTACTTC
>TRBV27|NA|once|TRBJ1-4
CASAELGPLSYEKLFF
TGTGCCAGCGCTGAACTCGGACCGCTGAGCTATGAAAAACTGTTTTTT
>TRBV5-5|TRBD2|NA|TRBJ2-3
CASRGLAGDEPQYF
TGTGCCAGCAGGGGACTAGCGGGGGACGAACCGCAGTATTTT
>TRBV19|TRBD1|NA|TRBJ1-5
CASSPGDRGSLGPQHF
TGTGCCAGTAGTCCGGGGGACAGGGGTTCTTTGGGGCCCCAGCATTTT
>TRBV7-9|TRBD1|NA|TRBJ2-3
CASSLAGTGGLSTDTQYF
TGTGCCAGCAGCTTGGCCGGGACAGGGGGCTTGAGCACAGATACGCAGTATTTT
>TRBV7-6|TRBD1|NA|TRBJ1-5
CASSPGQGEGGQPQHF
TGTGCCAGCAGCCCCGGACAGGGGGAGGGAGGCCAGCCCCAGCATTTT
>TRBV11-2|NA|NA|TRBJ2-7
CASSLSLEYEQYF
TGTGCCAGCAGCTTATCCCTAGAATACGAGCAGTACTTC
>TRBV7-3|NA|NA|TRBJ2-1
CASSFSLASGEQFF
TGTGCCAGCAGCTTCTCACTAGCATCGGGTGAGCAGTTCTTC
>TRBV19|NA|NA|TRBJ1-1
CASSIMIGTEAFF
TGTGCCAGTAGTATAATGATAGGCACTGAAGCTTTCTTT
>TRBV5-3|NA|NA|TRBJ2-4
CARSARRVLPRGSKNIQYF
TGTGCCAGAAGCGCCCGCCGGGTCCTCCCTCGAGGGAGCAAAAACATTCAGTACTTC
>TRBV7-2|TRBD2|NA|TRBJ2-2
CASSRLGIAGGLFPGELFF
TGTGCCAGCAGCCGTTTGGGGATAGCGGGGGGGCTATTCCCCGGGGAGCTGTTTTTT